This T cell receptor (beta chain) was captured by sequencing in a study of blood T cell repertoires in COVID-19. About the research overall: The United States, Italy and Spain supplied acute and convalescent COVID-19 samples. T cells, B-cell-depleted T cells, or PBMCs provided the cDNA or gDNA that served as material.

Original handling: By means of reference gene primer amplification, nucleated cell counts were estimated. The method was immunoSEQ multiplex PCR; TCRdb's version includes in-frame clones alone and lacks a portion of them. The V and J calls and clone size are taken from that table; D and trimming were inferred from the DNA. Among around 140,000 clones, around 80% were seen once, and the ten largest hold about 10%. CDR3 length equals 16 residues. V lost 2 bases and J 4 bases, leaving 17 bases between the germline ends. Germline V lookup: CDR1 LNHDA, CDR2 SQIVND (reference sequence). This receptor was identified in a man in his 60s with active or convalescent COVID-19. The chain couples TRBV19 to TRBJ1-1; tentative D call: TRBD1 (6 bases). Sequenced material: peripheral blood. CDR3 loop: CASSIFSHSGVTEAFF. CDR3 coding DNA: TGTGCCAGTAGTATATTTTCACACTCAGGGGTCACTGAAGCTTTCTTT.